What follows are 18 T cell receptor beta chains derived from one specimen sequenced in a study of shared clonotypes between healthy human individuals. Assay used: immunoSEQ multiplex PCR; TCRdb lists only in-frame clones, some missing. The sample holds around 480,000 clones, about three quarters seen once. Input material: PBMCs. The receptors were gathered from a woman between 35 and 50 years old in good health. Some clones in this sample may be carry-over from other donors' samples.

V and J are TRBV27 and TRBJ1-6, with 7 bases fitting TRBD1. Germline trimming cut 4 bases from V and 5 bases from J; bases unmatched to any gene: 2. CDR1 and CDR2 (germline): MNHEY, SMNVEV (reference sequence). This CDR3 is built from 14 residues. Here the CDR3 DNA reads TGTGCCAGCAGTTACGGACAGGATAATTCACCCCTCCACTTT. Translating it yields CASSYGQDNSPLHF.

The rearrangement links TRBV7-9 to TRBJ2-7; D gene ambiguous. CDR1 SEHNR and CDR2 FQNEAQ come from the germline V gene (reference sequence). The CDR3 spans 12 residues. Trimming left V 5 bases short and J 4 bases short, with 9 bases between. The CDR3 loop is CASSESRYEQYF. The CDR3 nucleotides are TGTGCCAGCAGCGAGAGTAGATACGAGCAGTACTTC.

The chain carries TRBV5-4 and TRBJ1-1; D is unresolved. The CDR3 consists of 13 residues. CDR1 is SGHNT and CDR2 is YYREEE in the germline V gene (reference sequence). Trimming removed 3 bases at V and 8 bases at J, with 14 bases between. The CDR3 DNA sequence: TGTGCCAGCAGCTGGGAGGAGGGTTCGGAAGCTTTCTTT. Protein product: CASSWEEGSEAFF.

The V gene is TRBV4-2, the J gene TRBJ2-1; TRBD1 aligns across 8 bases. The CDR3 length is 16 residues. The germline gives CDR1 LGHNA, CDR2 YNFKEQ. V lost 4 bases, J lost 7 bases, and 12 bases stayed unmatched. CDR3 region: CASSLPGQDILNEQFF. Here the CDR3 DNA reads TGTGCCAGCAGCCTACCGGGACAGGACATATTGAATGAGCAGTTCTTC.

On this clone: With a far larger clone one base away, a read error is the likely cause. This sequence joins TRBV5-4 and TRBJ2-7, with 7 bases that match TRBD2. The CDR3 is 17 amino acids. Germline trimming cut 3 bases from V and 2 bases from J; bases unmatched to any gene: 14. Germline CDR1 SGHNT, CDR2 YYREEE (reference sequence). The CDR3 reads CASSSGGVGGNPYEQYF. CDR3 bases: TGTGCCAGCAGCTCGGGTGGCGTCGGGGGGAACCCCTACGAGCAGTACTTC.

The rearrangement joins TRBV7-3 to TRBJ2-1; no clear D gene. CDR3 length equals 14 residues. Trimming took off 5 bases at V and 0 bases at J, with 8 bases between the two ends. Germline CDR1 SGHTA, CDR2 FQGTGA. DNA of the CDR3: TGTGCCAGCAGCCCCGAGCCCTCCTACAATGAGCAGTTCTTC. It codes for CASSPEPSYNEQFF.

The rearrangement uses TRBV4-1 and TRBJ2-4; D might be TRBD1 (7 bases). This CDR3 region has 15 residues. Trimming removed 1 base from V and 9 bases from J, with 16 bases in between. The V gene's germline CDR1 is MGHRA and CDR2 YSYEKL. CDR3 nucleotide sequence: TGCGCCAGCAGCCAAGTTTCTGGACAGGAGGGCATTCAGTACTTC. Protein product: CASSQVSGQEGIQYF.

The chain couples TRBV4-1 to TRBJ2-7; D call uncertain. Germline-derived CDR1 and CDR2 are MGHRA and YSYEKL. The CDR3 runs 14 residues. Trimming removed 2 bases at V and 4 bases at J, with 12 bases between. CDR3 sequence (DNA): TGCGCCAGCAGCCAACCTACCGTGGGATACGAGCAGTACTTC. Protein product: CASSQPTVGYEQYF.

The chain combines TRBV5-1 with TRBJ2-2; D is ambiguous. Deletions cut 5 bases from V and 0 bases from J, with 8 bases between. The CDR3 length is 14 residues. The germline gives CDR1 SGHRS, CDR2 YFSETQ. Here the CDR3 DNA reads TGCGCCAGCAGTCAAGATGCGAACACCGGGGAGCTGTTTTTT. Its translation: CASSQDANTGELFF.

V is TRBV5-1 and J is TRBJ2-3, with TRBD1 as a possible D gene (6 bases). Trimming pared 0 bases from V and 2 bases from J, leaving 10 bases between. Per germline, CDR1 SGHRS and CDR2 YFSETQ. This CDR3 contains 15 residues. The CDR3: CASSLEDSHTDTQYF. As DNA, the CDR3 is TGCGCCAGCAGCTTGGAGGACAGCCACACAGATACGCAGTATTTT.

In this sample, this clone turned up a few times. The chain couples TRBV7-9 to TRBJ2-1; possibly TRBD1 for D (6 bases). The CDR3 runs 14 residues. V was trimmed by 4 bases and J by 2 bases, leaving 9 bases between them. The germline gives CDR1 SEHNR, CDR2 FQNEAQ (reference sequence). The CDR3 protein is CASSSRDTYNEQFF. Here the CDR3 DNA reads TGTGCCAGCAGCTCCCGGGACACCTACAATGAGCAGTTCTTC.

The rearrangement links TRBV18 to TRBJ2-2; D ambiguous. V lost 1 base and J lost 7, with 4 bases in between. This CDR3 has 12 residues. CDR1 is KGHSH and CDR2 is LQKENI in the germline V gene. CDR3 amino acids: CASSPQGGELFF. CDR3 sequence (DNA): TGTGCCAGCTCACCACAGGGCGGGGAGCTGTTTTTT.

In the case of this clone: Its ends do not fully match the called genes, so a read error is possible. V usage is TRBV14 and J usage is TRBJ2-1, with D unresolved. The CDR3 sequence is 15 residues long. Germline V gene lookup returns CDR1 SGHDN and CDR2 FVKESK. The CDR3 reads CASRQDGSSYNEQFF. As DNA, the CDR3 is TGTGCCAGCAGACAAGACGGAAGCTCCTACAATGAGCAGTTCTTC. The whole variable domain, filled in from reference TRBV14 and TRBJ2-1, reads EAGVTQFPSHSVIEKGQTVTLRCDPISGHDNLYWYRRVMGKEIKFLLHFVKESKQDESGMPNNRFLAERTGGTYSTLKVQPAELEDSGVYFCASRQDGSSYNEQFFGPGTRLTVL.

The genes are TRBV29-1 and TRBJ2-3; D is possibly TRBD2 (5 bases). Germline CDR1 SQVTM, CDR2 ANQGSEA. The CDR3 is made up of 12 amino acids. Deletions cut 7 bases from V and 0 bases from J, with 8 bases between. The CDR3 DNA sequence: TGCAGCGCCGGACTCAGCACAGATACGCAGTATTTT. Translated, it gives CSAGLSTDTQYF.

CDR3 loop: CASRTASYEQYF. CDR3 nucleotide sequence: TGTGCCAGCAGGACTGCTTCCTACGAGCAGTACTTC. The chain links TRBV6-1 to TRBJ2-7; D is uncertain. CDR1 and CDR2 from the germline V gene are MNHNS and SASEGT. The CDR3 runs to 12 residues. Trimming left V 6 bases short and J 1 base short, with 7 bases between.

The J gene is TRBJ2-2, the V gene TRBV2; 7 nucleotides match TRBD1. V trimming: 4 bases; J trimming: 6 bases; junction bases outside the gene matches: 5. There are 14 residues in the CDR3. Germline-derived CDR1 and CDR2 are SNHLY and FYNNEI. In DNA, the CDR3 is TGTGCCAGCAGTGCTCAGGGGGTCTCCGGGGAGCTGTTTTTT. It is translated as CASSAQGVSGELFF.

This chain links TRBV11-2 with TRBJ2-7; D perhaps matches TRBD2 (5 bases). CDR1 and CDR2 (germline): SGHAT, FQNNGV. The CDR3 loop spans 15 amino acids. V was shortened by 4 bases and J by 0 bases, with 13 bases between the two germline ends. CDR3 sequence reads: CASSSPKRSSYEQYF. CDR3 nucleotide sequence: TGTGCCAGCAGCTCACCGAAGCGGAGCTCCTACGAGCAGTACTTC. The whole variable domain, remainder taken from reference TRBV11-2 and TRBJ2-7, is EAGVAQSPRYKIIEKRQSVAFWCNPISGHATLYWYQQILGQGPKLLIQFQNNGVVDDSQLPKDRFSAERLKGVDSTLKIQPAKLEDSAVYLCASSSPKRSSYEQYFGPGTRLTVT.

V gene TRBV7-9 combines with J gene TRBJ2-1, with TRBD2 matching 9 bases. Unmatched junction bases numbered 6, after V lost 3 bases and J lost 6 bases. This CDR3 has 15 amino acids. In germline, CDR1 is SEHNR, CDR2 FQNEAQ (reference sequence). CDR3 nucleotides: TGTGCCAGCAGCTTGGTCCGGACTAGCGCCAATGAGCAGTTCTTC. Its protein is CASSLVRTSANEQFF. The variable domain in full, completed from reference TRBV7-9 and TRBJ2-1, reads DTGVSQNPRHKITKRGQNVTFRCDPISEHNRLYWYRQTLGQGPEFLTYFQNEAQLEKSRLLSDRFSAERPKGSFSTLEIQRTEQGDSAMYLCASSLVRTSANEQFFGPGTRLTVL.